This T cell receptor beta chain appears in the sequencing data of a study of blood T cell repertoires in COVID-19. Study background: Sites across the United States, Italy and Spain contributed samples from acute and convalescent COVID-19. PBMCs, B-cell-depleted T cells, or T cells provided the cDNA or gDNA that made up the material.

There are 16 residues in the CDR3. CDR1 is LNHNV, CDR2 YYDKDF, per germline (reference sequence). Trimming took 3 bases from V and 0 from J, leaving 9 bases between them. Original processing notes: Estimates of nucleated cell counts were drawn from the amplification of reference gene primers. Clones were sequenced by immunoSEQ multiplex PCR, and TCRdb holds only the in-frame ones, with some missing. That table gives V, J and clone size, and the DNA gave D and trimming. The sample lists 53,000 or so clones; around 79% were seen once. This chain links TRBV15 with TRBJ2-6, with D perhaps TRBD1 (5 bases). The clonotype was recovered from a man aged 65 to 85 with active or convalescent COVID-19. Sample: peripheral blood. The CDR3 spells CATSRDGHSGANVLTF. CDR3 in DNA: TGTGCCACCAGCAGGGACGGACACTCTGGGGCCAACGTCCTGACTTTC.